The present T cell receptor (beta chain) was sequenced within a study of cytomegalovirus exposure and HLA in healthy donors. This clone was seen only a few times. TCRdb's table, derived via immunoSEQ multiplex PCR, lists solely in-frame clones and lacks some. The data contain some 41,000 clones, approximately 93% of them singletons. Germline CDR1 SGHTA, CDR2 FQGTGA. Trimming took 4 bases from V and 10 from J, leaving 5 bases between them. The CDR3 sequence is 11 residues long. This chain links TRBV7-3 with TRBJ1-6; D is ambiguous. This clonotype originated in a woman between 18 and 29 years old in good health and CMV-seronegative. Specimen: PBMCs. For the CDR3, the DNA is TGTGCCAGCAGCTCAAGCTCACCCCTCCACTTT. It is translated as CASSSSSPLHF.